Only one count was recorded for the clone carrying this TCR beta chain. No antigen is known for it. The sample originates from a study of T cells in tumors after PD-1 blockade. General study findings and limits: Blood contained 35% to 50% of the tumor's TCR clonotypes.

This table comes from immunoSEQ multiplex PCR, and its TCRdb copy is limited to in-frame clones, with some not included. The sample holds around 60,000 clones, around three quarters seen once. Germline CDR1 and CDR2: DFQATT and SNEGSKA (reference sequence). V gave up 3 bases and J gave up 7 bases, with 16 bases separating them. The CDR3 runs 14 residues. The J gene is TRBJ2-1, the V gene TRBV20-1, with D maybe TRBD2 (7 bases). The specimen comprised PBMCs, sampled before anti-PD-1 treatment. The origin of this receptor is a human donor with basal cell carcinoma. CDR3 loop: CSASHWGGGNEQFF. The CDR3 DNA reads TGCAGTGCTAGTCATTGGGGGGGCGGGAATGAGCAGTTCTTC.